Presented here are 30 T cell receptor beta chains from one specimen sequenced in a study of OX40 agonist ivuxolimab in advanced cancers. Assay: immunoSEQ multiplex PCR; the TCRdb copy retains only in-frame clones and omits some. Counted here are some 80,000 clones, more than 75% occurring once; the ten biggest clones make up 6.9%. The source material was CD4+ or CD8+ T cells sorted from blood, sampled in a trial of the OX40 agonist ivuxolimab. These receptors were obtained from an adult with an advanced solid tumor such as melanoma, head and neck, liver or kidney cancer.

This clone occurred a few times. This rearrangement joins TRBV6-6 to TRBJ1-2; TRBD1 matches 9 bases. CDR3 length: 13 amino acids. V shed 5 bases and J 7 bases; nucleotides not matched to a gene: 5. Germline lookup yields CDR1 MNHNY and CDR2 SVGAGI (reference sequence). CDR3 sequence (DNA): TGTGCCAGCAGTACTGGGACAGGGTCTGGCTACACCTTC. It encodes CASSTGTGSGYTF.

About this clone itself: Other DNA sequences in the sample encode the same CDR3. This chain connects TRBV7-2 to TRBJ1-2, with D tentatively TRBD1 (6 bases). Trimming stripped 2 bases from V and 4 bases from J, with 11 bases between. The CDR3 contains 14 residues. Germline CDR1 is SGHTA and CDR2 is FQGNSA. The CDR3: CASSLRDTSYGYTF. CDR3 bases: TGTGCCAGCAGCTTAAGGGACACCAGCTATGGCTACACCTTC.

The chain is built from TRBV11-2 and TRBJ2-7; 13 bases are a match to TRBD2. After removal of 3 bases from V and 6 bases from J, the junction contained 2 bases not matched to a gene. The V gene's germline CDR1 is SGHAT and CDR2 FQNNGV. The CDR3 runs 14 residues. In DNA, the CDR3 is TGTGCCAGCAGCTTCGGACTAGCGGGAGTCGAGCAGTACTTC. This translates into CASSFGLAGVEQYF. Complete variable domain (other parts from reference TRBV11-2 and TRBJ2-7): EAGVAQSPRYKIIEKRQSVAFWCNPISGHATLYWYQQILGQGPKLLIQFQNNGVVDDSQLPKDRFSAERLKGVDSTLKIQPAKLEDSAVYLCASSFGLAGVEQYFGPGTRLTVT.

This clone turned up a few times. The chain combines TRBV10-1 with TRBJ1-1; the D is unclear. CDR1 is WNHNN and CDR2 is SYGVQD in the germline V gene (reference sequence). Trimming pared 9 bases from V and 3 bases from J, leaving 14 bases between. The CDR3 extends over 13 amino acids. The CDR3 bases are TGCGCCAGAAAAAGGGAGTTTGACACTGAAGCTTTCTTT. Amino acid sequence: CARKREFDTEAFF.

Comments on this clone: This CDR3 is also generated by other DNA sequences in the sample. As DNA, the CDR3 is TGTGCCAGTAGTCCAAGCACAGATACGCAGTATTTT. Residues: CASSPSTDTQYF. This chain uses TRBV19 with TRBJ2-3; unclear D gene. The CDR3 is made up of 12 amino acids. Deletions cut 5 bases from V and 0 bases from J, with 3 bases between. CDR1 LNHDA and CDR2 SQIVND come from the germline V gene (reference sequence).

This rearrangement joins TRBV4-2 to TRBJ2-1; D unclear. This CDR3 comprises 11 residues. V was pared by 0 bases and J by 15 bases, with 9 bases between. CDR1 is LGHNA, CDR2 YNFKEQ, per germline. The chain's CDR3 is CASSQDRVWFF. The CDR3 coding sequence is TGTGCCAGCAGCCAAGACCGAGTGTGGTTCTTC.

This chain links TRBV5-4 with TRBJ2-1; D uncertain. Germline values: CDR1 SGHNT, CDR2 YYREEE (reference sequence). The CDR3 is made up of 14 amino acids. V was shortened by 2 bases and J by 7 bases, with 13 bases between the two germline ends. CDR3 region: CASSFKALGNEQFF. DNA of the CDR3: TGTGCCAGCAGCTTCAAGGCTCTGGGGAATGAGCAGTTCTTC.

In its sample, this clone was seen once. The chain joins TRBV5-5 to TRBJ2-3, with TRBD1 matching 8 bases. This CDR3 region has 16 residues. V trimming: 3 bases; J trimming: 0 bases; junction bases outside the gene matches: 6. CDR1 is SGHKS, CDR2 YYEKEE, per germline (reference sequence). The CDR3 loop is CASSWTGPPSTDTQYF. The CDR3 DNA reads TGTGCCAGCAGCTGGACAGGGCCTCCAAGCACAGATACGCAGTATTTT. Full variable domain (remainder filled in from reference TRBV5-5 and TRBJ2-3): DAGVTQSPTHLIKTRGQQVTLRCSPISGHKSVSWYQQVLGQGPQFIFQYYEKEERGRGNFPDRFSARQFPNYSSELNVNALLLGDSALYLCASSWTGPPSTDTQYFGPGTRLTVL.

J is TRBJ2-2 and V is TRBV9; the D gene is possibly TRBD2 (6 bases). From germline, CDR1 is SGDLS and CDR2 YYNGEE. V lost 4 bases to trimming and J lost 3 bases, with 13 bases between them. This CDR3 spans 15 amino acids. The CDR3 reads CASSSSGDYTGELFF. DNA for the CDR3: TGTGCCAGCAGCTCGTCGGGAGACTACACCGGGGAGCTGTTTTTT.

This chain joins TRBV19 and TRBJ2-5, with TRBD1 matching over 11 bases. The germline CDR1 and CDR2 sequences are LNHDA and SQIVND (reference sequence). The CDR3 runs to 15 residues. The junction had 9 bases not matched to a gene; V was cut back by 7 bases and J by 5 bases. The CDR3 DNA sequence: TGTGCCAGTAAAAGGACAGGGGGCTATACGGAGACCCAGTACTTC. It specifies CASKRTGGYTETQYF.

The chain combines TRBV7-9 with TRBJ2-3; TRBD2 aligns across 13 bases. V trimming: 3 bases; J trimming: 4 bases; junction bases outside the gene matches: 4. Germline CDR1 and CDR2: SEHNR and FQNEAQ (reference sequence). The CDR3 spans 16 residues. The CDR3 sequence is CASSFQLAGGSDTQYF. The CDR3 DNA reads TGTGCCAGCAGCTTTCAACTAGCGGGGGGGTCAGATACGCAGTATTTT.

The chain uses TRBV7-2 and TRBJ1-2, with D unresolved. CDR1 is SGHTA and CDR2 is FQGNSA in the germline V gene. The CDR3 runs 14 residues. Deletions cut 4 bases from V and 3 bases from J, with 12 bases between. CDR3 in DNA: TGTGCCAGCAGCTCACAAACCCTCGACTATGGCTACACCTTC. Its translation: CASSSQTLDYGYTF.

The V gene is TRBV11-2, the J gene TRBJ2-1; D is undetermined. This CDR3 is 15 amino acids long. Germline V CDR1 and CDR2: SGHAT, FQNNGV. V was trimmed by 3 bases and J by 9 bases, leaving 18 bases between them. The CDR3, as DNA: TGTGCCAGCAGCTTTGCAGGACGGCTTGGTGTTGAGCAGTTCTTC. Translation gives CASSFAGRLGVEQFF.

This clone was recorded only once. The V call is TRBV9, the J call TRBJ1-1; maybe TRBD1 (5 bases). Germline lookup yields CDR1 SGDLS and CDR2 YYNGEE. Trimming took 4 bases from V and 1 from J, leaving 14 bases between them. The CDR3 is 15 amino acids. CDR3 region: CASSPRDGANTEAFF. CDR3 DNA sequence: TGTGCCAGCAGCCCCCGGGACGGCGCGAACACTGAAGCTTTCTTT.

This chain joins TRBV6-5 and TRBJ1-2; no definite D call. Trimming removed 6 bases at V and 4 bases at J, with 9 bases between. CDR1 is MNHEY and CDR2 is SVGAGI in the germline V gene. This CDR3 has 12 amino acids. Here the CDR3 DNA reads TGTGCCAGCAGCTATACCTCCTATGGCTACACCTTC. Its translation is CASSYTSYGYTF.

The CDR3 DNA is TGTGCCAGCAGGATCACGGAGGACTATAATTCACCCCTCCACTTT. Its translation is CASRITEDYNSPLHF. The chain joins TRBV9 to TRBJ1-6; D is unresolved. V shed 5 bases and J shed 3 bases, with 12 bases lying between them. CDR3 length equals 15 residues. Per germline, CDR1 SGDLS and CDR2 YYNGEE.

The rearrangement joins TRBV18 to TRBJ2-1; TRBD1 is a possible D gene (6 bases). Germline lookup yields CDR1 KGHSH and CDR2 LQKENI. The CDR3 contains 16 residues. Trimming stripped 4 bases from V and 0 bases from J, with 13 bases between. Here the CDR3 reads CASSRTPGDSYNEQFF. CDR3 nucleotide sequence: TGTGCCAGCTCACGCACTCCAGGGGACTCCTACAATGAGCAGTTCTTC.

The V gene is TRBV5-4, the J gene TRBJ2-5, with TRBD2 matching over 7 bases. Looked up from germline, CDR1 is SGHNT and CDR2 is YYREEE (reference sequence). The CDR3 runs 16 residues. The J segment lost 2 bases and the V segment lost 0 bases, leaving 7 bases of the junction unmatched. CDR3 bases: TGTGCCAGCAGCTTGGACCCGGGAGGAGCTCAAGAGACCCAGTACTTC. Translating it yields CASSLDPGGAQETQYF.

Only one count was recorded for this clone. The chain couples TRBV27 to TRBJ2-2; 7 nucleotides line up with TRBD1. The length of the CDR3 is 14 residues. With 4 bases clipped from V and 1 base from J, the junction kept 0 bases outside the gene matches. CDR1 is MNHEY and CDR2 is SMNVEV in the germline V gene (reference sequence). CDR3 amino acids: CASSSGGNTGELFF. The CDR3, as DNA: TGTGCCAGCAGTTCAGGGGGGAACACCGGGGAGCTGTTTTTT.

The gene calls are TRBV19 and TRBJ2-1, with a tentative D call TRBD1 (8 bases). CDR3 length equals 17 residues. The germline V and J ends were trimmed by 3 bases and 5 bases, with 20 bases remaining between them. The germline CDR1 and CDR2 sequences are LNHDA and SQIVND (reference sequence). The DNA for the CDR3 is TGTGCCAGTAGTATCCTTTTTAGGGAGGGACAGGACAATGAGCAGTTCTTC. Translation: CASSILFREGQDNEQFF.

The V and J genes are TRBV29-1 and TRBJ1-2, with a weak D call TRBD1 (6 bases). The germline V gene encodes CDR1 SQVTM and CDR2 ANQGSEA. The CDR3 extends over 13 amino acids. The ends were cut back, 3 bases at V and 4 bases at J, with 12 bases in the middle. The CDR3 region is CSVEGGLGYGYTF. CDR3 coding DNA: TGCAGCGTTGAGGGGGGGCTAGGCTATGGCTACACCTTC. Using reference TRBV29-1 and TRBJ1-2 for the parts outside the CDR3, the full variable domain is SAVISQKPSRDICQRGTSLTIQCQVDSQVTMMFWYRQQPGQSLTLIATANQGSEATYESGFVIDKFPISRPNLTFSTLTVSNMSPEDSSIYLCSVEGGLGYGYTFGSGTRLTVV.

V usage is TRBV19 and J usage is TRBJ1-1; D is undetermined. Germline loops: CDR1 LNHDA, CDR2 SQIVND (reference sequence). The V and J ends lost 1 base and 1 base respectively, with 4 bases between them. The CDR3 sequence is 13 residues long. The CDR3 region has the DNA TGTGCCAGTAGTATAGCGGAGAACACTGAAGCTTTCTTT. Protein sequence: CASSIAENTEAFF. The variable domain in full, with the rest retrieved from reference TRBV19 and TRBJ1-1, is DGGITQSPKYLFRKEGQNVTLSCEQNLNHDAMYWYRQDPGQGLRLIYYSQIVNDFQKGDIAEGYSVSREKKESFPLTVTSAQKNPTAFYLCASSIAENTEAFFGQGTRLTVV.

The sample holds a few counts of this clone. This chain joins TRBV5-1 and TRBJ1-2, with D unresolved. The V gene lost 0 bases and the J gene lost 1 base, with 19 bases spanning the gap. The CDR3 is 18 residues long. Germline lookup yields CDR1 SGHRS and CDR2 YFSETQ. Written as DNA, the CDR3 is TGCGCCAGCAGCTTGGTGTTGGGTCTCAACGGGATTAACTATGGCTACACCTTC. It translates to CASSLVLGLNGINYGYTF.

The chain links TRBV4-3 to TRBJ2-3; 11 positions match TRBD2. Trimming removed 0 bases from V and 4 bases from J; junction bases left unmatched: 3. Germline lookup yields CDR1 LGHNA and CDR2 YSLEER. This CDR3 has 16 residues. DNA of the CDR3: TGCGCCAGCAGCCAAGATCTACTAGCGGGAGCAGATACGCAGTATTTT. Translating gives CASSQDLLAGADTQYF.

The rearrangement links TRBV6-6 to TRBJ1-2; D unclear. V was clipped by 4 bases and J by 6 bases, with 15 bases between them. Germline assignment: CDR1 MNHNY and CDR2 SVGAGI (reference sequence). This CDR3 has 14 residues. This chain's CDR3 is CASSFMRGVHGYTF. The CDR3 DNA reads TGTGCCAGCAGTTTCATGCGGGGAGTACATGGCTACACCTTC.

The CDR3 DNA sequence: TGTGCCAGCAGTTACTCTAGGAAATACAATGAGCAGTTCTTC. It is translated as CASSYSRKYNEQFF. The J gene is TRBJ2-1, the V gene TRBV6-5; D is unresolved. Germline V gene lookup returns CDR1 MNHEY and CDR2 SVGAGI. Trimming shortened V by 0 bases and J by 4 bases, and 7 bases separated the two germline ends. This CDR3 is built from 14 residues.

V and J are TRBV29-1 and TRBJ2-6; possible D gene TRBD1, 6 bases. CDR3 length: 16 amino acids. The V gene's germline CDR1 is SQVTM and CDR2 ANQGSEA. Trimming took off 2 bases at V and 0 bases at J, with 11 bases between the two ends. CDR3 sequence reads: CSVEMDSLSGANVLTF. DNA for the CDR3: TGCAGCGTTGAAATGGACAGTCTCTCTGGGGCCAACGTCCTGACTTTC.

This chain's CDR3 is CASRVRDSAYEQYF. The CDR3 DNA sequence: TGTGCCAGCAGGGTCCGGGACAGCGCCTACGAGCAGTACTTC. J is TRBJ2-7 and V is TRBV6-5; 7 bases map to TRBD1. With V trimmed by 6 bases and J by 2 bases, 7 bases remained unmatched. The length of the CDR3 is 14 residues. Germline-derived CDR1 and CDR2 are MNHEY and SVGAGI.

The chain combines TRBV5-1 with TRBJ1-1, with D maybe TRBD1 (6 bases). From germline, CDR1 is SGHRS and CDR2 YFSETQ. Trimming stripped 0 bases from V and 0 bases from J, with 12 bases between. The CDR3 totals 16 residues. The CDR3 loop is CASSLAGTTMNTEAFF. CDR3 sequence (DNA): TGCGCCAGCAGCTTGGCCGGGACAACTATGAACACTGAAGCTTTCTTT.

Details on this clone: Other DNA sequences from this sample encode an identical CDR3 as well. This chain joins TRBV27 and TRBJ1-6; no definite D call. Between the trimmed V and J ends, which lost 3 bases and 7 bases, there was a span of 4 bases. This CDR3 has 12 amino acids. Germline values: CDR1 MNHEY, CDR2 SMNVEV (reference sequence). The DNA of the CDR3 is TGTGCCAGCAGTTTGCAAAATTCACCCCTCCACTTT. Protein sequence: CASSLQNSPLHF.